The rows below give T cell receptor beta chains drawn from one sample of a study of regulatory T cells in long-lasting Graves disease. Using its own MiXCR run on the multiplex PCR reads, TCRdb lists one record per CDR3 protein. The sample has about 530,000 distinct CDR3 sequences, around 15% seen once; the top ten hold 25%. These data were also reused for a study on T cells in Graves' hyperthyroidism and ophthalmopathy.

The sequenced sample was peripheral blood mononuclear cells (PBMCs), obtained at new diagnosis, from a patient treated with antithyroid drugs. These receptors were taken from a woman aged 35-65 years with Graves disease. Each CDR3 is given with its conserved first and last residue. D genes are given only for firm matches. Where a row states a size, it is once, few, many or the class of an expanded clone; other rows omit it.

D	J	size	V	CDR3	DNA
NA	TRBJ2-1	many	TRBV11-3	CASSPGDYNEQFF	TGTGCCAGCAGCCCCGGAGATTACAATGAGCAGTTCTTC
NA	TRBJ1-5	few	TRBV27	CASSASGAGNQPQHF	TGTGCCAGCAGTGCGTCAGGGGCAGGCAATCAGCCCCAGCATTTT
NA	TRBJ1-3	once	TRBV6-5	CASSYSWGPGNTIYF	TGTGCCAGCAGTTACTCGTGGGGGCCTGGAAACACCATATATTTT
NA	TRBJ1-2	once	TRBV29-1	CSVEIRYGYTF	TGCAGCGTTGAAATTCGGTATGGCTACACCTTC
NA	TRBJ2-3	NA	TRBV28	CASSHRDTQYF	TGTGCCAGCAGTCATCGCGATACGCAGTATTTT
NA	TRBJ1-2	many	TRBV30	CAWSLGAVNGYTF	TGTGCCTGGAGTCTAGGAGCGGTAAATGGCTACACCTTC
TRBD1	TRBJ1-1	many	TRBV3-1	CASTPGTVNTEAFF	TGTGCCAGCACCCCCGGGACAGTGAACACTGAAGCTTTCTTT
NA	TRBJ1-3	many	TRBV12-3/TRBV12-4	CASSLVFSSGNTIYF	TGTGCCAGCAGTTTAGTTTTCAGCTCTGGAAACACCATATATTTT
TRBD2	TRBJ2-2	NA	TRBV19	CASKSSGGANTGELFF	TGTGCCAGTAAGAGTAGCGGGGGGGCGAACACCGGGGAGCTGTTTTTT
NA	TRBJ1-4	NA	TRBV5-1	CASSLGGLDEKLFF	TGCGCCAGCAGCTTGGGGGGATTGGATGAAAAACTGTTTTTT
TRBD1	TRBJ2-1	many	TRBV11-3	CASSSPGTGGVNEQFF	TGTGCCAGCAGCTCTCCCGGGACAGGGGGGGTCAATGAGCAGTTCTTC
TRBD2	TRBJ2-6	once	TRBV13	CASSSRTWGGGRGANVLTF	TGTGCCAGCAGCTCCAGGACTTGGGGGGGAGGACGCGGGGCCAACGTCCTGACTTTC
NA	TRBJ1-2	NA	TRBV4-1	CASSQDLPSGSELYGYTF	TGCGCCAGCAGCCAAGATTTGCCCAGTGGATCGGAGTTATATGGCTACACCTTC
NA	TRBJ2-3	few	TRBV5-1	CASSAHPTDTQYF	TGCGCCAGCAGCGCCCACCCCACAGATACGCAGTATTTT
NA	TRBJ2-7	many	TRBV7-3	CASSLTRTNEQYF	TGTGCCAGCAGCTTAACTCGGACAAACGAGCAGTACTTC
TRBD2	TRBJ2-1	few	TRBV5-1	CASRTSYNEQFF	TGCGCCAGTCGGACTAGTTACAATGAGCAGTTCTTC
NA	TRBJ1-2	many	TRBV3-1	CASSQGGGRYGYTF	TGTGCCAGCAGCCAAGGAGGAGGGAGGTATGGCTACACCTTC
TRBD2	TRBJ2-2	NA	TRBV7-2	CASSSLAGYTGELFF	TGTGCCAGCAGCTCACTAGCGGGGTACACCGGGGAGCTGTTTTTT
NA	TRBJ2-2	NA	TRBV5-1	CASSLYPGLNSGELFF	TGCGCCAGCAGCTTGTATCCGGGGCTCAACTCCGGGGAGCTGTTTTTC
NA	TRBJ1-1	NA	TRBV19	CASSITSYTEAFF	TGTGCCAGTAGTATAACCAGTTACACTGAAGCTTTCTTT
TRBD2	TRBJ2-1	few	TRBV4-1	CASSQGESSGVSFNEQFF	TGCGCCAGCAGCCAAGGCGAGTCTAGCGGGGTTTCTTTCAATGAGCAGTTCTTC
TRBD1	TRBJ1-6	few	TRBV6-1	CAGRPPGGNSPLHF	TGTGCCGGCCGCCCTCCAGGGGGTAATTCACCCCTCCACTTT
TRBD2	TRBJ2-5	NA	TRBV3-1	CASSPGTSGGEQYF	TGTGCCAGCAGCCCGGGGACTAGCGGGGGTGAGCAGTACTTC
TRBD2	TRBJ2-5	many	TRBV6-5	CASSYSGTSGGGGETQYF	TGTGCCAGCAGTTACTCGGGGACTAGCGGGGGCGGGGGCGAGACCCAGTACTTC
TRBD1	TRBJ2-7	few	TRBV5-6	CASIMRTGAEQYF	TGTGCCAGCATCATGCGGACAGGGGCCGAGCAGTACTTC
NA	TRBJ1-1	few	TRBV12-3/TRBV12-4	CASSFAFTEAFF	TGTGCCAGCAGTTTTGCCTTTACTGAAGCTTTCTTT
NA	TRBJ2-3	few	TRBV19	CASSPRLRATDTQYF	TGTGCCAGTAGTCCTCGATTGAGGGCCACAGATACGCAGTATTTT
TRBD2	TRBJ2-7	few	TRBV13	CASSVGPSGDYYEQYF	TGTGCCAGCAGCGTAGGTCCTAGCGGGGATTACTACGAGCAGTACTTC
NA	TRBJ1-1	many	TRBV12-3/TRBV12-4	CASREFSNTEAFF	TGTGCCAGCAGGGAGTTCTCAAACACTGAAGCTTTCTTT
NA	TRBJ2-7	NA	TRBV7-9	CASSLGGGSLPYEQYF	TGTGCCAGCAGCTTGGGGGGAGGCTCCCTACCCTACGAGCAGTACTTC
NA	TRBJ2-5	few	TRBV4-1	CASGSNSKMKGPETQYF	TGCGCCAGCGGATCGAACTCTAAGATGAAAGGGCCCGAGACCCAGTACTTC
NA	TRBJ2-2	many	TRBV11-2	CASSLVPGKNGELFF	TGTGCCAGCAGCTTAGTCCCAGGCAAAAACGGGGAGCTGTTTTTT
TRBD1	TRBJ2-6	NA	TRBV5-5	CASSLAPGQGASGANVLTF	TGTGCCAGCAGCTTGGCCCCGGGACAGGGGGCCTCTGGGGCCAACGTCCTGACTTTC
TRBD1	TRBJ1-2	many	TRBV20-1	CSAETDRANYGYTF	TGCAGTGCTGAGACCGACAGGGCTAACTATGGCTACACCTTC
NA	TRBJ2-1	NA	TRBV18	CASSPHSTGNEQFF	TGTGCCAGCTCACCACACTCGACAGGCAATGAGCAGTTCTTC
NA	TRBJ1-1	few	TRBV20-1	CSARDSRNTEAFF	TGCAGTGCTAGAGACAGCAGGAACACTGAAGCTTTCTTT
NA	TRBJ2-5	NA	TRBV5-4	CASSLAWTGADRETQYF	TGTGCCAGCAGCTTGGCTTGGACGGGGGCCGACCGTGAGACCCAGTACTTC
TRBD2	TRBJ2-5	many	TRBV7-2	CASSLGGGRRKTQYF	TGTGCCAGCAGTCTCGGGGGGGGGCGGCGGAAGACCCAGTACTTC
NA	TRBJ1-1	many	TRBV7-9	CASSYLPTEAFF	TGTGCCAGCAGCTACCTCCCCACTGAAGCTTTCTTT
NA	TRBJ1-4	NA	TRBV24-1	CATSDQGAGLNEKLFF	TGTGCCACCAGTGATCAAGGGGCAGGCCTTAATGAAAAACTGTTTTTT
TRBD1	TRBJ1-1	many	TRBV2	CASRGQGRTEAFF	TGTGCCAGCAGGGGACAGGGGAGGACTGAAGCTTTCTTT
TRBD1	TRBJ2-7	few	TRBV6-1	CASSEPGTDPYEQYF	TGTGCCAGCAGTGAACCTGGGACAGATCCCTACGAGCAGTACTTC
TRBD1	TRBJ1-6	many	TRBV7-8	CASTLIQGGSSPLHF	TGTGCCAGCACCTTAATCCAGGGGGGGAGTTCACCCCTCCACTTT
NA	TRBJ2-5	many	TRBV20-1	CSANEGGQETQYF	TGCAGTGCTAACGAAGGGGGGCAAGAGACCCAGTACTTC
TRBD1	TRBJ1-2	many	TRBV6-1	CASRQGGHGYTF	TGTGCCAGCAGACAGGGGGGACATGGCTACACCTTC
NA	TRBJ1-2	many	TRBV5-4	CASTASTHVSYGYTF	TGTGCCAGCACCGCATCAACACACGTATCGTATGGCTACACCTTC
TRBD2	TRBJ2-7	many	TRBV20-1	CSARAPGPGLGVAEQYF	TGCAGTGCTAGGGCCCCCGGACCGGGACTAGGTGTAGCCGAGCAGTACTTC
TRBD2	TRBJ2-1	NA	TRBV4-1	CASSQEVGWTSGGPKRYEQFF	TGCGCCAGCAGCCAAGAGGTCGGTTGGACTAGCGGGGGCCCCAAGAGATACGAGCAGTTCTTC